These T cell receptor beta chains were read from a single sample in a study of cytomegalovirus exposure and HLA in healthy donors. Sequencing was performed with immunoSEQ multiplex PCR; in TCRdb, only in-frame clones are kept and a portion is missing. The sample has 160,000 or so clones, 85% seen once. The sequenced sample consisted of PBMCs. All receptors come from a young woman in good health and CMV-seronegative. CDR3s include the opening cysteine and the closing phenylalanine or tryptophan. Each record gives: CDR3 protein, CDR3 DNA, D gene, J gene, clone size, V gene. The D gene is left open where the match is weak. Clone size is not always given. Where it is, it says once, few, many or a class for expanded clones.

CASSSTANTEAFF | TGCGCCAGCAGTTCCACAGCGAACACTGAAGCTTTCTTT | . | TRBJ1-1 | . | TRBV5-4
CASSIGTPYQETQYF | TGTGCCAGTAGTATAGGGACTCCGTACCAAGAGACCCAGTACTTC | . | TRBJ2-5 | . | TRBV19
CASSEYRGQTVLYGYTF | TGTGCCAGCAGTGAATACAGGGGGCAAACCGTCCTCTATGGCTACACCTTC | TRBD1 | TRBJ1-2 | . | TRBV6-1
CASSYFGGFTGELFF | TGTGCCAGCAGTTATTTTGGCGGGTTCACCGGGGAGCTGTTTTTT | . | TRBJ2-2 | . | TRBV27
CASSSGQPTEAFF | TGTGCCAGCAGTTCGGGACAGCCCACTGAAGCTTTCTTT | TRBD1 | TRBJ1-1 | . | TRBV28
CASSRGGKGAVDEQFF | TGTGCCAGCAGCCGAGGAGGTAAGGGCGCAGTAGATGAGCAGTTCTTC | . | TRBJ2-1 | . | TRBV25-1
CASSGGLAGSYNEQFF | TGCGCCAGCAGCGGGGGACTAGCGGGGTCCTACAATGAGCAGTTCTTC | TRBD2 | TRBJ2-1 | . | TRBV5-1
CAISDSGQGDTGELFF | TGTGCCATCAGTGACTCGGGACAGGGGGACACCGGGGAGCTGTTTTTT | TRBD1 | TRBJ2-2 | . | TRBV10-3
CASSSETNIQYF | TGTGCCAGCTCCTCGGAGACAAACATTCAGTACTTC | . | TRBJ2-4 | . | TRBV18
CASRVDRGWQPQHF | TGTGCCAGCAGGGTAGACAGGGGCTGGCAGCCCCAGCATTTT | TRBD1 | TRBJ1-5 | . | TRBV2
CASSLTCGYTF | TGTGCCAGTAGCCTCACTTGCGGCTACACCTTC | . | TRBJ1-2 | . | TRBV19
CASSHPRTGGEQYF | TGTGCCAGCAGCCACCCACGGACAGGGGGCGAGCAGTACTTC | TRBD1 | TRBJ2-7 | few | TRBV14
CASSGGAPGNQPQHF | TGTGCCAGCTCCGGAGGGGCGCCCGGCAATCAGCCCCAGCATTTT | . | TRBJ1-5 | . | TRBV28
CASSQQGDQETQYF | TGCGCCAGCAGCCAACAGGGGGACCAAGAGACCCAGTACTTC | TRBD1 | TRBJ2-5 | . | TRBV5-1
CASSSTSGVLQADTQYF | TGTGCCAGCAGTTCCACTAGCGGGGTTCTACAAGCGGATACGCAGTATTTT | TRBD2 | TRBJ2-3 | . | TRBV28
CSVDLLRGGETQYF | TGCAGCGTTGATCTTCTACGCGGCGGGGAGACCCAGTACTTC | . | TRBJ2-5 | . | TRBV29-1
CASTRRVREPQHF | TGTGCCAGCACCCGACGGGTCCGGGAGCCCCAGCATTTT | . | TRBJ1-5 | . | TRBV6-1
CASSSPGTGELFF | TGTGCCAGCAGTTCACCCGGGACCGGGGAGCTGTTTTTT | . | TRBJ2-2 | . | TRBV6-5
CASRQGTGTTNEKLFF | TGCGCCAGCAGGCAGGGGACAGGGACTACTAATGAAAAACTGTTTTTT | TRBD1 | TRBJ1-4 | once | TRBV4-1
CASSGGTGAGNTIYF | TGTGCCAGCAGCGGCGGGACAGGGGCTGGAAACACCATATATTTT | TRBD1 | TRBJ1-3 | . | TRBV9
CASSDRLAESTDTQYF | TGTGCCAGCAGCGACCGACTAGCGGAGAGCACAGATACGCAGTATTTT | TRBD2 | TRBJ2-3 | . | TRBV9
CSALSPGQLYEQYF | TGCAGCGCCTTAAGCCCGGGACAGCTCTACGAGCAGTACTTC | TRBD1 | TRBJ2-7 | . | TRBV29-1
CASSHRLAGAPTDTQYF | TGTGCCAGCAGCCACCGACTAGCGGGGGCCCCCACAGATACGCAGTATTTT | TRBD2 | TRBJ2-3 | . | TRBV7-9
CASTSGRAVGEQFF | TGTGCCAGCACTAGCGGGAGGGCCGTTGGTGAGCAGTTCTTC | TRBD2 | TRBJ2-1 | . | TRBV11-2
CAREARFGAGELFF | TGCGCCAGGGAGGCAAGATTTGGAGCCGGGGAGCTGTTTTTT | . | TRBJ2-2 | . | TRBV4-3
CAWKRRGVRTYEQYF | TGTGCCTGGAAAAGGCGGGGGGTTAGGACCTACGAGCAGTACTTC | TRBD2 | TRBJ2-7 | . | TRBV30
CASSLGQFQTDTQYF | TGTGCCAGCAGCTTAGGACAGTTCCAGACAGATACGCAGTATTTT | . | TRBJ2-3 | . | TRBV11-3
CASSLGGGEQYF | TGCGCCAGCAGCTTGGGGGGTGGGGAGCAGTACTTC | . | TRBJ2-5 | . | TRBV5-1
CASQQGIYNEQFF | TGTGCCAGCCAACAGGGGATCTACAATGAGCAGTTCTTC | TRBD1 | TRBJ2-1 | . | TRBV5-5
CASSQDHRTGTNEKLFF | TGCGCCAGCAGCCAAGACCACAGGACAGGAACTAATGAAAAACTGTTTTTT | TRBD1 | TRBJ1-4 | few | TRBV4-3
CSVGDRSYGYTF | TGCAGCGTGGGGGACAGATCATATGGCTACACCTTC | TRBD1 | TRBJ1-2 | . | TRBV29-1
CASSSGTGSTEAFF | TGTGCCAGCTCATCCGGGACAGGGTCCACTGAAGCTTTCTTT | TRBD1 | TRBJ1-1 | . | TRBV18
CASSMGLGKYNEQFF | TGTGCCAGCAGCATGGGACTAGGAAAGTACAATGAGCAGTTCTTC | TRBD2 | TRBJ2-1 | . | TRBV6-5
CASSQEWAGFSYEQYF | TGCGCCAGCAGCCAAGAATGGGCAGGGTTCTCCTACGAGCAGTACTTC | . | TRBJ2-7 | few | TRBV4-3
CASSQRGTGDYGYTF | TGCGCCAGCAGCCAGCGGGGGACGGGGGACTATGGCTACACCTTC | . | TRBJ1-2 | . | TRBV4-3
CASSDRDYLSLRYF | TGTGCCAGCAGTGACCGGGACTACCTCTCCTTACGGTACTTC | TRBD2 | TRBJ2-7 | . | TRBV25-1
CSVEGGQGVWYEQYF | TGCAGCGTTGAAGGAGGCCAGGGGGTCTGGTACGAGCAGTACTTC | TRBD1 | TRBJ2-7 | . | TRBV29-1
CASSLGLAGQETQYF | TGTGCTAGCAGCTTAGGACTAGCGGGACAAGAGACCCAGTACTTC | TRBD2 | TRBJ2-5 | . | TRBV7-7
CASSPLAGLDNEQFF | TGTGCCAGTAGTCCTCTAGCGGGACTAGACAATGAGCAGTTCTTC | TRBD2 | TRBJ2-1 | . | TRBV19
CASSRGTALEQYF | TGTGCCAGCAGTCGGGGAACCGCCTTAGAGCAGTACTTC | . | TRBJ2-7 | . | TRBV6-5
CASSQRGLGLETQYF | TGTGCCAGCAGTCAGAGGGGACTAGGTTTGGAGACCCAGTACTTC | TRBD2 | TRBJ2-5 | once | TRBV27
CASFEGVMGYTF | TGTGCCAGTTTTGAGGGGGTGATGGGCTACACCTTC | . | TRBJ1-2 | . | TRBV6-1
CASSRPLTDKDEQYF | TGTGCCAGCAGTCGCCCCCTTACGGACAAGGACGAGCAGTACTTC | . | TRBJ2-7 | . | TRBV6-6
CAISESYRRNEQFF | TGTGCCATCAGTGAGTCGTACCGCAGGAATGAGCAGTTCTTC | . | TRBJ2-1 | few | TRBV10-3
CAWSVEWRAGQETQYF | TGTGCCTGGAGTGTAGAGTGGCGGGCGGGGCAAGAGACCCAGTACTTC | . | TRBJ2-5 | . | TRBV30
CAISPSLWGGAGSNYGYTF | TGTGCCATCAGTCCGAGTCTATGGGGGGGCGCCGGTAGTAACTATGGCTACACCTTC | . | TRBJ1-2 | . | TRBV10-3
CASSGRGGAVGDEQFF | TGTGCCAGCAGCGGTCGGGGCGGGGCGGTGGGGGATGAGCAGTTCTTC | . | TRBJ2-1 | once | TRBV2
CASSDPARGSNQPQHF | TGTGCCAGCAGTGACCCAGCACGGGGAAGCAATCAGCCCCAGCATTTT | . | TRBJ1-5 | . | TRBV6-1
CASSRGGNYGYTF | TGCGCCAGCAGCCGGGGGGGGAACTATGGCTACACCTTC | . | TRBJ1-2 | . | TRBV5-1
CASSPSAYSQDTQYF | TGTGCCAGCAGCCCCTCCGCCTATTCACAGGATACGCAGTATTTT | . | TRBJ2-3 | once | TRBV7-3
CASSIRGGTSGNQFF | TGTGCCAGTAGTATAAGGGGCGGGACTAGCGGGAACCAGTTCTTC | TRBD2 | TRBJ2-1 | few | TRBV19
CASSLDGQGINSPLHF | TGTGCCAGCAGCTTGGATGGACAGGGCATCAATTCACCCCTCCACTTT | TRBD1 | TRBJ1-6 | . | TRBV11-2
CASSLGLAAYNEQFF | TGCGCCAGCAGCCTCGGACTAGCGGCTTACAATGAGCAGTTCTTC | TRBD2 | TRBJ2-1 | . | TRBV4-1
CASSPPPDRVYEQYF | TGCGCCAGCAGCCCCCCGCCGGACAGGGTCTACGAGCAGTACTTC | TRBD1 | TRBJ2-7 | few | TRBV5-1
CASSLGTGGSNQPQHF | TGTGCCAGCAGCTTGGGGACAGGGGGTAGCAATCAGCCCCAGCATTTT | TRBD1 | TRBJ1-5 | . | TRBV5-5
CASSLAGAGGATDTQYF | TGCGCCAGCAGCTTGGCCGGGGCGGGGGGGGCCACAGATACGCAGTATTTT | TRBD2 | TRBJ2-3 | . | TRBV5-1
CASSLTLAGGRTDTQYF | TGTGCCAGCAGCTTAACGCTAGCGGGAGGACGCACAGATACGCAGTATTTT | TRBD2 | TRBJ2-3 | . | TRBV7-3